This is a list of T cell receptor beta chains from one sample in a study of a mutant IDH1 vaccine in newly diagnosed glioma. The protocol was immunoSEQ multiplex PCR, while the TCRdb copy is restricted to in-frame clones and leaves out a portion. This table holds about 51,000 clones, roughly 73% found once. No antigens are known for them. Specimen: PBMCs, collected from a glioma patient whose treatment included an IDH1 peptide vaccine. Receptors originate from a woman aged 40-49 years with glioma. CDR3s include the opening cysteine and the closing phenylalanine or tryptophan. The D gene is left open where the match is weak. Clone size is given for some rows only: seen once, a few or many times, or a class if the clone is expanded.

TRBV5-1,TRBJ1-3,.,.,CASSFDGSGNTIYF,TGCGCCAGCAGTTTTGATGGTTCTGGAAACACCATATATTTT
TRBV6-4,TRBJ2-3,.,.,CASSTSEGADTQYF,TGTGCCAGCAGTACCTCCGAGGGGGCAGATACGCAGTATTTT
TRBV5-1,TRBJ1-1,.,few,CASKVRGASSVTTEAFF,TGCGCCAGCAAGGTGCGGGGCGCGAGTTCTGTTACCACTGAAGCTTTCTTT
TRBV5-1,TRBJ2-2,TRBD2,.,CASSLRSRGTGELFF,TGCGCCAGCAGCTTGCGCTCGCGGGGGACCGGGGAGCTGTTTTTT
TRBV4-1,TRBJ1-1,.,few,CASSQGWGADTEAFF,TGCGCCAGCAGCCAAGGTTGGGGGGCCGACACTGAAGCTTTCTTT
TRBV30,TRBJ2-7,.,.,CAWSDPLGARNEQYF,TGTGCCTGGAGTGACCCCCTTGGCGCGAGGAACGAGCAGTACTTC
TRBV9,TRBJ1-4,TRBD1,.,CASSRTGGVEKLFF,TGTGCCAGCAGCAGGACAGGGGGCGTTGAAAAACTGTTTTTT
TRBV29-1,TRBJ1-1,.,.,CSVEGQMNTEAFF,TGCAGCGTTGAAGGACAAATGAACACTGAAGCTTTCTTT
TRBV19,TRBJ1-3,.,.,CASSIVSAGNTIYF,TGTGCCAGTAGTATCGTCAGCGCTGGAAACACCATATATTTT
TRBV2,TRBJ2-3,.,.,CASGTQYF,TGTGCCAGCGGTACGCAGTATTTT
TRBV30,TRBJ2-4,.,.,CAWSLGVLAKNIQYF,TGTGCCTGGAGTCTAGGGGTACTAGCCAAAAACATTCAGTACTTC
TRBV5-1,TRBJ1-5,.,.,CASSPTTEGQPQHF,TGCGCCAGCAGCCCCACAACCGAGGGTCAGCCCCAGCATTTT
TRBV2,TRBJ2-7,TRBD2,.,CASRGLAGGYEQYF,TGTGCCAGCAGGGGACTAGCGGGGGGCTACGAGCAGTACTTC
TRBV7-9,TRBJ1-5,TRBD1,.,CASSLSGGGQPQHF,TGTGCCAGCAGCTTATCAGGGGGCGGACAGCCCCAGCATTTT
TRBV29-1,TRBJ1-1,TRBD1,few,CSVVRDRGSTEAFF,TGCAGCGTCGTCCGGGACAGGGGATCCACTGAAGCTTTCTTT
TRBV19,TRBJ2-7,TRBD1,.,CASSAGTDYEQYF,TGTGCCAGTAGTGCTGGGACAGATTACGAGCAGTACTTC
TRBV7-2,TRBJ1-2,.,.,CASSFGVNYGYTF,TGTGCCAGCAGCTTTGGCGTTAACTATGGCTACACCTTC
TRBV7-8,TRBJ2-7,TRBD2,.,CASSLARGGSEQYF,TGTGCCAGCAGCTTAGCGCGCGGGGGATCCGAGCAGTACTTC
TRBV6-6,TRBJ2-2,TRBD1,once,CASSTGGATGELFF,TGTGCCAGCAGTACAGGGGGCGCGACCGGGGAGCTGTTTTTT
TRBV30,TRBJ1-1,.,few,CAWHRQAGTEAFF,TGTGCCTGGCACCGACAGGCAGGGACTGAAGCTTTCTTT
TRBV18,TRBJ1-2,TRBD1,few,CASSPPDRWDYGYTF,TGTGCCAGCTCACCACCGGACAGGTGGGACTATGGCTACACCTTC
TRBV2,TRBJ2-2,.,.,CASSVGGDTGELFF,TGTGCCAGCAGTGTAGGGGGTGACACCGGGGAGCTGTTTTTT
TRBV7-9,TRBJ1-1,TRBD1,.,CASSLGTGYTEAFF,TGTGCCAGCAGCTTAGGGACAGGGTACACTGAAGCTTTCTTT
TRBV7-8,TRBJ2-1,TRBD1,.,CASSLLGTGKGEQFF,TGTGCCAGCAGCTTACTAGGGACAGGGAAGGGTGAGCAGTTCTTC
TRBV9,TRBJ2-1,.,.,CASSPGPDEQFF,TGTGCCAGCAGCCCCGGACCCGATGAGCAGTTCTTC
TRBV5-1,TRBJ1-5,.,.,CASSPGEPNQPQHF,TGCGCCAGCAGCCCAGGGGAGCCCAATCAGCCCCAGCATTTT
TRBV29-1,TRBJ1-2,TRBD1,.,CSVLRDRGYGYTF,TGCAGCGTTCTCCGGGACAGGGGCTATGGCTACACCTTC
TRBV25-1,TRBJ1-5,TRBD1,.,CASSDWGQHQPQHF,TGTGCCAGCAGTGACTGGGGACAGCATCAGCCCCAGCATTTT
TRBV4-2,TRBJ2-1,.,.,CASSQERSYNEQFF,TGTGCCAGCAGCCAAGAGAGGTCCTACAATGAGCAGTTCTTC
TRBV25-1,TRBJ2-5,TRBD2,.,CASSDWRGAQETQYF,TGTGCCAGCAGTGACTGGCGGGGGGCTCAAGAGACCCAGTACTTC
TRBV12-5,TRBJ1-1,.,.,CASGWRLSRMNTEAFF,TGTGCTAGTGGTTGGAGGTTGAGTAGGATGAACACTGAAGCTTTCTTT
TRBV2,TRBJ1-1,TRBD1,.,CASSGRQGARAFF,TGTGCCAGCAGTGGGAGACAGGGGGCGCGTGCTTTCTTT
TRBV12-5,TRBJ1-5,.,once,CASGLARQPQHF,TGTGCTAGTGGTTTGGCACGGCAGCCCCAGCATTTT
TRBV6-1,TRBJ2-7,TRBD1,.,CASSDLDRAGFGEQYF,TGTGCCAGCAGTGACCTGGACAGGGCGGGTTTTGGTGAGCAGTACTTC
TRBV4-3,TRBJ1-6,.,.,CASSTSLSSYNSPLHF,TGCGCCAGCAGCACTTCGTTGAGCTCCTATAATTCACCCCTCCACTTT
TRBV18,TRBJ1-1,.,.,CASSPGRGGTEAFF,TGTGCCAGCTCACCAGGTAGGGGTGGCACTGAAGCTTTCTTT
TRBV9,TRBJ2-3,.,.,CASSVSRGILTDTQYF,TGTGCCAGCAGCGTCTCCCGAGGGATCCTCACAGATACGCAGTATTTT
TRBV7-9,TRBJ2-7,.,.,CASSSTYEQYF,TGTGCCAGCAGCTCAACCTACGAGCAGTACTTC